These 20 T cell receptor beta chains came from one sample sequenced in a study of shared T cell receptors in the human thymus. Repertoires were generated with immunoSEQ multiplex PCR, while TCRdb's copy carries only in-frame clones and drops some. The sample gives approximately 580,000 clones, more than 75% of which show up once; more than 0.01% is in the top ten. These sequences were also reported in another study, on human thymus T cells.

The sample taken for sequencing was thymocytes. These receptors originate from a boy under two years old with a congenital heart defect.

V usage is TRBV2 and J usage is TRBJ2-7, with TRBD2 matching over 10 bases. J gave up 4 bases and V 6 bases, and 6 bases lay outside the gene matches. This CDR3 is 14 amino acids long. Germline CDR1 is SNHLY and CDR2 is FYNNEI. CDR3 coding DNA: TGTGCCAGCAGCGGGACTAGCGCCAAGTACGAGCAGTACTTC. Translation gives CASSGTSAKYEQYF.

The table lists this clone with a count of one. This chain connects TRBV5-4 to TRBJ2-5; 7 bases match TRBD2. The J call may be in error: the DNA end matches TRBJ2-7 better. Germline assignment: CDR1 SGHNT and CDR2 YYREEE (reference sequence). The CDR3 is 14 residues long. The CDR3 region is CASSAETSSSEQYF. The CDR3 DNA reads TGTGCCAGCAGCGCGGAGACTAGCAGTTCCGAGCAGTACTTC.

This chain connects TRBV27 to TRBJ2-1, with D maybe TRBD2 (5 bases). The V end lost 7 bases, the J end lost 4 bases, and 17 bases lay between the germline ends. Per the germline V gene, CDR1 is MNHEY and CDR2 is SMNVEV (reference sequence). This CDR3 contains 15 residues. CDR3 DNA: TGTGCCAGCAAAATATGGGGAGATCGGTACAATGAGCAGTTCTTC. Encoded protein: CASKIWGDRYNEQFF.

The chain employs TRBV25-1 and TRBJ2-7; 9 positions match TRBD1. J lost 0 bases, V lost 0 bases, and 3 bases had no gene match. CDR3 size: 16 residues. The germline V gene has CDR1 MGHDK and CDR2 SYGVNS. This CDR3 is CASSEYRQGGSYEQYF. In DNA, the CDR3 is TGTGCCAGCAGTGAATATAGACAGGGGGGCTCCTACGAGCAGTACTTC.

This clone was seen a few times. This sequence joins TRBV7-2 and TRBJ2-5; TRBD2 agrees at 9 bases. Germline loops: CDR1 SGHTA, CDR2 FQGNSA. This CDR3 has 18 amino acids. The V and J ends lost 3 bases and 4 bases, in that order; junction bases with no gene match: 15. The CDR3 loop reads CASSFEREEGSGAETQYF. The CDR3 region has the DNA TGTGCCAGCAGCTTTGAGCGGGAGGAAGGTTCGGGGGCAGAGACCCAGTACTTC.

V gene TRBV11-2 combines with J gene TRBJ2-7, with 7 bases identical to TRBD1. V shed 1 base and J 1 base; nucleotides not matched to a gene: 7. Germline CDR1 reads SGHAT; CDR2 reads FQNNGV. The CDR3 is made up of 16 amino acids. The CDR3 reads CASSLGPGTASYEQYF. The CDR3 nucleotides are TGTGCCAGCAGCTTAGGGCCCGGGACAGCATCCTACGAGCAGTACTTC.

The chain carries TRBV28 and TRBJ1-1; D gene uncertain. The V gene's germline CDR1 is MDHEN and CDR2 SYDVKM. Trimming took off 5 bases at V and 3 bases at J, with 22 bases between the two ends. This CDR3 has 17 amino acids. DNA of the CDR3: TGTGCCAGCAGTCCCCCGGGATTGTATGGTCGGGACACTGAAGCTTTCTTT. Residues: CASSPPGLYGRDTEAFF.

This clone showed up just a few times. The rearrangement links TRBV25-1 to TRBJ2-1, with D perhaps TRBD2 (7 bases). Per the germline V gene, CDR1 is MGHDK and CDR2 is SYGVNS. The CDR3 extends over 18 amino acids. Trimming took off 2 bases at V and 7 bases at J, with 24 bases between the two ends. CDR3 loop: CASSELLLGGQGRNEQFF. CDR3 sequence (DNA): TGTGCCAGCAGTGAACTACTCCTGGGGGGGCAGGGAAGAAATGAGCAGTTCTTC.

This clone was seen a few times. The junction differs from germline at one of its ends, possibly a read error. The chain has TRBV7-7 and TRBJ1-5; 8 nucleotides line up with TRBD1. The length of the CDR3 is 14 residues. Germline-derived CDR1 and CDR2 are SSHAT and FNYEAQ (reference sequence). This CDR3 reads CASSSDRDNQPQHF. In nucleotides, the CDR3 is TGTGCTAGCAGCTCGGACAGGGACAATCAGCCCCAGCATTTT.

The chain combines TRBV5-6 with TRBJ2-7, with 9 bases lining up with TRBD1. After removal of 4 bases from V and 7 bases from J, the junction contained 15 bases not matched to a gene. Germline V gene lookup returns CDR1 SGHDT and CDR2 YYEEEE. This CDR3 is built from 16 residues. The CDR3 region has the DNA TGTGCCAGCAGCCGGGGACAGGGTGGGACCCCAGGGGAGCAGTACTTC. Encoded protein: CASSRGQGGTPGEQYF.

The chain uses TRBV7-3 and TRBJ2-3, with 7 bases aligning to TRBD2. This CDR3 is built from 17 residues. Trimming cost V 0 bases and J 10 bases; bases outside gene matches: 16. Germline lookup yields CDR1 SGHTA and CDR2 FQGTGA. CDR3 coding DNA: TGTGCCAGCAGCTTAACCCCGGGGGGACCAGGCACAGAGTCGCAGTATTTT. It translates to CASSLTPGGPGTESQYF.

J is TRBJ2-1 and V is TRBV9, with 7 positions matching TRBD2. The CDR3 has 19 amino acids. Germline CDR1 and CDR2: SGDLS and YYNGEE. V trimming: 0 bases; J trimming: 4 bases; junction bases outside the gene matches: 16. The CDR3 DNA reads TGTGCCAGCAGCGTAGCGGGAAGGAGCGGGAACAAGGTTTACAATGAGCAGTTCTTC. Protein: CASSVAGRSGNKVYNEQFF.

The rearrangement uses TRBV19 and TRBJ2-3; possibly TRBD1 for D (5 bases). Per germline, CDR1 LNHDA and CDR2 SQIVND (reference sequence). The CDR3 is made up of 13 amino acids. Trimming shortened V by 6 bases and J by 2 bases, and 9 bases separated the two germline ends. CDR3 sequence (DNA): TGTGCCAGTAGAGGACACCCCACAGATACGCAGTATTTT. It specifies CASRGHPTDTQYF.

The chain is built from TRBV27 and TRBJ2-5; 7 nucleotides agree with TRBD2. TRBJ2-7 matches the DNA end more closely, so the J call is doubtful. Germline V gene data show CDR1 as MNHEY and CDR2 as SMNVEV (reference sequence). The CDR3 is made up of 17 amino acids. Here the CDR3 reads CASSPLEGRAVRYEQYF. The DNA of the CDR3 is TGTGCCAGCAGTCCTCTCGAGGGGAGGGCCGTTCGCTACGAGCAGTACTTC.

The V call is TRBV28, the J call TRBJ1-2; D ambiguous. V was trimmed by 7 bases and J by 4 bases, leaving 13 bases between them. The CDR3 is 13 amino acids. Germline CDR1 is MDHEN and CDR2 is SYDVKM. The CDR3 sequence is CASTPYVSYGYTF. The CDR3, as DNA: TGTGCCAGCACCCCGTACGTGAGCTATGGCTACACCTTC.

The J gene is TRBJ2-7, the V gene TRBV27; TRBD2 agrees at 10 bases. V lost 5 bases and J lost 3; bases outside the gene matches: 16. The CDR3 length is 18 residues. Germline assignment: CDR1 MNHEY and CDR2 SMNVEV (reference sequence). The DNA of the CDR3 is TGTGCCAGCAGTCCTCACCTTATGGTAGCGGGAGGACTCTACGAGCAGTACTTC. Translating gives CASSPHLMVAGGLYEQYF.

In nucleotides, the CDR3 is TGTGCCAGCAGCCAAGATATCGGGGCTGAAGCTTTCTTT. Its protein is CASSQDIGAEAFF. The chain has TRBV4-2 and TRBJ1-1; D unclear. There are 13 residues in the CDR3. Per the germline V gene, CDR1 is LGHNA and CDR2 is YNFKEQ. V was cut by 0 bases and J by 6 bases, with 8 bases left in between.

The chain recombines TRBV7-2 with TRBJ2-1, with TRBD1 matching 11 bases. Trimming took 7 bases from V and 7 from J; bases not matched to a gene: 3. From germline, CDR1 is SGHTA and CDR2 FQGNSA. The CDR3 covers 13 residues. CDR3 residues: CASIGTGGNEQFF. CDR3 DNA: TGTGCCAGCATCGGGACAGGGGGGAATGAGCAGTTCTTC.

V usage is TRBV27 and J usage is TRBJ2-2, with 7 bases lining up with TRBD1. The germline CDR1 and CDR2 sequences are MNHEY and SMNVEV (reference sequence). The CDR3 is made up of 14 amino acids. J was trimmed by 7 bases and V by 6 bases; bases with no gene match: 8. The DNA for the CDR3 is TGTGCCAGCAGATGGAAGGGGGCATTCGGGGAGCTGTTTTTT. Its translation is CASRWKGAFGELFF.

V and J are TRBV6-6 and TRBJ2-5; 11 bases align to TRBD2. V lost 0 bases and J lost 5; bases outside the gene matches: 5. The V gene's germline CDR1 is MNHNY and CDR2 SVGAGI (reference sequence). The CDR3 is made up of 16 amino acids. The CDR3 DNA reads TGTGCCAGCAGTTACTCGTTAGCGGGAGGGAGGGAGACCCAGTACTTC. This sequence encodes CASSYSLAGGRETQYF.